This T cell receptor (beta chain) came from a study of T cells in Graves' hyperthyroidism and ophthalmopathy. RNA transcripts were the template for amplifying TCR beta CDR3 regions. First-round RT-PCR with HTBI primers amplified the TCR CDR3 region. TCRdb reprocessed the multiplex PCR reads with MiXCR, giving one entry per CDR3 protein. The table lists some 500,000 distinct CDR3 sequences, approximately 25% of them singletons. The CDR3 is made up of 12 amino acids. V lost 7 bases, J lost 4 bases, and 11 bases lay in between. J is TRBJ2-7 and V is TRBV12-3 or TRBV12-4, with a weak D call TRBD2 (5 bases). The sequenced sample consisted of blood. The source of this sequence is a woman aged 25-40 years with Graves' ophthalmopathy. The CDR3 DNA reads TGTGCCAGCACTTCTGCGGGTTACGAGCAGTACTTC. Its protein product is CASTSAGYEQYF.